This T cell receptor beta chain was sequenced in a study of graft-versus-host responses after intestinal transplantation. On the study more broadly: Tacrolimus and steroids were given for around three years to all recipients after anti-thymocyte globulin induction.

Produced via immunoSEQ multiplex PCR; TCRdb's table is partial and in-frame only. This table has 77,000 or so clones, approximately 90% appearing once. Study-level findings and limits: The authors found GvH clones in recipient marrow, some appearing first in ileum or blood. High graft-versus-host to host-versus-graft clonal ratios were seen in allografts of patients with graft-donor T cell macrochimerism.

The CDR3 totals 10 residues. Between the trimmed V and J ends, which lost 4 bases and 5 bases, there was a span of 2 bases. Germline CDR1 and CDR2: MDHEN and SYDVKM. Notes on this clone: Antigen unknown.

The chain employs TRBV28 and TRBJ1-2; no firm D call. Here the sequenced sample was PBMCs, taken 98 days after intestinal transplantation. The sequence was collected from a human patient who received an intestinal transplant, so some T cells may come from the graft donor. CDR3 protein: CASSSYGYTF. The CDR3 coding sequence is TGTGCCAGCAGTTCGTATGGCTACACCTTC.